This TCR beta chain is from a study of blood T cell repertoires in COVID-19. Turning to the study itself: Acute and convalescent COVID-19 samples came from the United States, Italy and Spain.

The Seattle patients, enrolled during active infection, were followed longitudinally. The germline CDR1 and CDR2 sequences are SGHNT and YYREEE (reference sequence). V was shortened by 3 bases and J by 8 bases, with 12 bases between the two germline ends. The CDR3 length is 14 residues. In the source study's methods: Estimation of nucleated cell counts relied on the amplification of reference gene primers. The table came from immunoSEQ multiplex PCR; TCRdb's copy has only in-frame clones and leaves some out. V, J and clone size are those of that table, while D and trimming were read from the DNA. The table has hundreds of thousands of clones, around nine tenths seen once; the top ten hold 0.7% to 0.85%. This clone occurred once.

The sequence was obtained from a young man with COVID-19, enrolled during active disease. The rearrangement uses TRBV5-4 and TRBJ1-6; D is undetermined. The source material was peripheral blood. CDR3 bases: TGTGCCAGCAGCTCACAAAAAACAGATTCACCCCTCCACTTT. Residues: CASSSQKTDSPLHF.